A single sample is the source of the 32 T cell receptor beta chains below, sequenced in a study of T cells in localized non-small cell lung cancer. Clones were sequenced by immunoSEQ multiplex PCR, and TCRdb holds only the in-frame ones, with some missing. The top ten clones hold around 8% of a sample with fewer than 40,000 clones, 93% of them seen once. This material consisted of peripheral blood, taken before any cancer treatment. These receptors all stem from a female donor older than 55 with stage I lung adenocarcinoma.

The chain combines TRBV4-1 with TRBJ2-7, with TRBD2 identical over 8 bases. CDR1 is MGHRA and CDR2 is YSYEKL in the germline V gene. The CDR3 contains 17 residues. V was pared by 0 bases and J by 0 bases, with 7 bases of the junction left unmatched. The CDR3 is CASSQEYSGGYSYEQYF. The CDR3 coding sequence is TGCGCCAGCAGCCAAGAATACAGCGGGGGCTACTCCTACGAGCAGTACTTC.

The sample holds a few counts of this clone. The rearrangement joins TRBV7-9 to TRBJ1-2, with D tentatively TRBD1 (5 bases). The CDR3 loop spans 13 amino acids. Trimming removed 4 bases from V and 7 bases from J, with 13 bases in between. Per germline, CDR1 SEHNR and CDR2 FQNEAQ (reference sequence). The chain's CDR3 is CASSYEGRGGYTF. CDR3 bases: TGTGCCAGCAGCTACGAGGGGCGAGGTGGCTACACCTTC.

The chain recombines TRBV6-5 with TRBJ1-2; D gene ambiguous. V was clipped by 0 bases and J by 0 bases, with 8 bases between them. In germline, CDR1 is MNHEY, CDR2 SVGAGI. CDR3 length: 15 residues. The CDR3 loop reads CASSYSWEANYGYTF. CDR3 nucleotides: TGTGCCAGCAGTTACTCCTGGGAAGCTAACTATGGCTACACCTTC.

The chain employs TRBV7-2 and TRBJ1-4; tentative D call: TRBD1 (5 bases). Looked up from germline, CDR1 is SGHTA and CDR2 is FQGNSA. The V gene lost 1 base and the J gene lost 4 bases, with 13 bases spanning the gap. This CDR3 spans 16 amino acids. The CDR3 DNA reads as TGTGCCAGCAGCTTAGTGCCGGGACTGAGTAATGAAAAACTGTTTTTT. The encoded protein is CASSLVPGLSNEKLFF.

This clone was detected only once. The chain combines TRBV9 with TRBJ2-1; 7 bases align to TRBD2. CDR1 SGDLS and CDR2 YYNGEE come from the germline V gene. With V trimmed by 2 bases and J by 7 bases, 9 bases remained unmatched. The CDR3 covers 15 residues. For the CDR3, the DNA is TGTGCCAGCAGCGTCGGGACTACCTCGAGGAATGAGCAGTTCTTC. Protein sequence: CASSVGTTSRNEQFF.

The V gene is TRBV25-1, the J gene TRBJ2-1; perhaps D is TRBD1 or TRBD2 (5 bases each). There are 16 residues in the CDR3. The V gene lost 0 bases and the J gene lost 2 bases, with 11 bases spanning the gap. Looked up from germline, CDR1 is MGHDK and CDR2 is SYGVNS. The CDR3 loop reads CASSEYRDRAYNEQFF. CDR3 DNA: TGTGCCAGCAGTGAATATAGGGACCGAGCCTACAATGAGCAGTTCTTC.

This clone was picked up one time. The rearrangement links TRBV7-6 to TRBJ2-6; D gene unclear. Germline loops: CDR1 SGHVS, CDR2 FNYEAQ. This CDR3 is 16 amino acids long. Trimming stripped 1 base from V and 0 bases from J, with 7 bases between. CDR3 protein: CASSLDRLSGANVLTF. Here the CDR3 DNA reads TGTGCCAGCAGCTTAGATCGGCTCTCTGGGGCCAACGTCCTGACTTTC.

The gene calls are TRBV10-3 and TRBJ2-5; no definite D call. The V and J ends lost 5 bases and 3 bases respectively, with 13 bases between them. This CDR3 is 14 amino acids long. Germline-derived CDR1 and CDR2 are ENHRY and SYGVKD. The chain's CDR3 is CAISPDLMEETQYF. DNA of the CDR3: TGTGCCATCAGTCCCGATCTAATGGAAGAGACCCAGTACTTC.

This sequence joins TRBV5-1 and TRBJ2-1, with D unclear. The V and J ends lost 4 bases and 9 bases respectively, with 14 bases between them. The CDR3 length is 13 residues. CDR1 SGHRS and CDR2 YFSETQ come from the germline V gene. The DNA of the CDR3 is TGCGCCAGCAGCCCTAATGGGGTAGGTGAGCAGTTCTTC. This gives the protein CASSPNGVGEQFF.

V is TRBV7-6 and J is TRBJ1-1; D remains unclear. The CDR3 has 13 amino acids. The V and J ends lost 2 bases and 0 bases respectively, with 4 bases between them. The V gene's germline CDR1 is SGHVS and CDR2 FNYEAQ. CDR3 region: CASSLLVNTEAFF. CDR3 DNA: TGTGCCAGCAGCTTACTGGTGAACACTGAAGCTTTCTTT.

The chain combines TRBV18 with TRBJ2-7; D is ambiguous. The germline V and J ends were trimmed by 2 bases and 2 bases, with 13 bases remaining between them. CDR3 length: 15 amino acids. Germline V CDR1 and CDR2: KGHSH, LQKENI. The CDR3, as DNA: TGTGCCAGCTCACCATCCGTCGAGTTAACCTACGAGCAGTACGTC. Encoded protein: CASSPSVELTYEQYV.

The chain uses TRBV28 and TRBJ1-1; D is uncertain. This CDR3 is built from 15 residues. The germline V gene has CDR1 MDHEN and CDR2 SYDVKM. The ends were cut back, 4 bases at V and 3 bases at J, with 15 bases in the middle. DNA of the CDR3: TGTGCCAGCAGTTCCCTCACCGCAGTGGACACTGAAGCTTTCTTT. Encoded protein: CASSSLTAVDTEAFF.

V usage is TRBV9 and J usage is TRBJ1-5, with no clear D. Germline V gene data show CDR1 as SGDLS and CDR2 as YYNGEE. V dropped 3 bases and J dropped 4 bases, with 14 bases sitting between them. The CDR3 has 15 amino acids. CDR3 coding DNA: TGTGCCAGCAGCGCCGGACCTGGGAAAAATCAGCCCCAGCATTTT. This translates into CASSAGPGKNQPQHF.

The chain recombines TRBV7-9 with TRBJ1-1, with 7 bases matching TRBD1. The trim removed 4 bases at V and 8 bases at J, leaving 7 bases unmatched. The CDR3 has 13 residues. Germline V gene lookup returns CDR1 SEHNR and CDR2 FQNEAQ (reference sequence). The CDR3 nucleotides are TGTGCCAGCAGCTCCTTCCAGGGGGGAGAAGCTTTCTTT. Its protein product is CASSSFQGGEAFF.

The gene calls are TRBV5-4 and TRBJ2-3; TRBD1 agrees at 9 bases. With 3 bases clipped from V and 4 bases from J, the junction kept 9 bases outside the gene matches. CDR1 is SGHNT, CDR2 YYREEE, per germline (reference sequence). This CDR3 comprises 16 residues. The CDR3 region has the DNA TGTGCCAGCAGCTCAACCGGGACAGGGTATCCAGATACGCAGTATTTT. Amino acids: CASSSTGTGYPDTQYF.

This rearrangement joins TRBV19 to TRBJ1-2; 10 bases are a match to TRBD1. Per germline, CDR1 LNHDA and CDR2 SQIVND (reference sequence). The CDR3 extends over 13 amino acids. With V trimmed by 7 bases and J by 6 bases, 5 bases remained unmatched. The CDR3 reads CASKGQGSNGYTF. The CDR3 DNA is TGTGCCAGTAAGGGACAGGGGAGCAATGGCTACACCTTC.

The chain has TRBV19 and TRBJ1-5, with D maybe TRBD1 (5 bases). The ends were cut back, 6 bases at V and 6 bases at J, with 12 bases in the middle. There are 13 residues in the CDR3. The germline CDR1 and CDR2 sequences are LNHDA and SQIVND (reference sequence). CDR3 protein: CASSRQGGQPQHF. The CDR3 DNA reads as TGTGCCAGTAGCAGGCAGGGCGGTCAGCCCCAGCATTTT.

Details on this clone: This sample includes further DNA sequences coding for the same CDR3. The CDR3 nucleotides read TGCGCCAGCAGCCAAGAAACGGGGGCTGAAGCTTTCTTT. This translates into CASSQETGAEAFF. The gene calls are TRBV4-3 and TRBJ1-1; perhaps TRBD1 as D (5 bases). V lost 0 bases, J lost 6 bases, and 8 bases lay in between. Germline loops: CDR1 LGHNA, CDR2 YSLEER. The CDR3 length is 13 residues.

The chain has TRBV10-3 and TRBJ1-5, with TRBD1 as a possible D gene (6 bases). V was cut by 0 bases and J by 6 bases, with 9 bases left in between. Germline CDR1 ENHRY, CDR2 SYGVKD. The CDR3 totals 14 residues. The CDR3, as DNA: TGTGCCATCAGTGAGTCAGAAGGGGGTCAGCCCCAGCATTTT. Translation gives CAISESEGGQPQHF.

The V call is TRBV18, the J call TRBJ1-1, with a possible D match to TRBD1 (5 bases). Per germline, CDR1 KGHSH and CDR2 LQKENI. V gave up 4 bases and J gave up 0 bases, with 9 bases separating them. The CDR3 runs to 14 residues. Written as DNA, the CDR3 is TGTGCCAGCTCACGGGACCGGGTGAACACTGAAGCTTTCTTT. This codes for CASSRDRVNTEAFF. The full variable domain, its missing parts supplied by reference TRBV18 and TRBJ1-1, is NAGVMQNPRHLVRRRGQEARLRCSPMKGHSHVYWYRQLPEEGLKFMVYLQKENIIDESGMPKERFSAEFPKEGPSILRIQQVVRGDSAAYFCASSRDRVNTEAFFGQGTRLTVV.

The V and J genes are TRBV19 and TRBJ2-1; TRBD2 agrees at 9 bases. In germline, CDR1 is LNHDA, CDR2 SQIVND (reference sequence). J was trimmed by 5 bases and V by 7 bases; bases with no gene match: 6. The CDR3 extends over 14 amino acids. CDR3 region: CASKLSGRNNEQFF. The CDR3 DNA reads TGTGCCAGTAAACTTAGCGGGAGAAACAATGAGCAGTTCTTC. The full variable domain, its missing parts supplied by reference TRBV19 and TRBJ2-1, is DGGITQSPKYLFRKEGQNVTLSCEQNLNHDAMYWYRQDPGQGLRLIYYSQIVNDFQKGDIAEGYSVSREKKESFPLTVTSAQKNPTAFYLCASKLSGRNNEQFFGPGTRLTVL.

The V and J genes are TRBV28 and TRBJ1-1, with unresolved D. The CDR3 spans 13 residues. Trimming shortened V by 5 bases and J by 1 base, and 8 bases separated the two germline ends. From germline, CDR1 is MDHEN and CDR2 SYDVKM. The CDR3 here is CASSLARNTEAFF. The CDR3 bases are TGTGCCAGCAGTCTCGCTAGGAACACTGAAGCTTTCTTT.

The rearrangement uses TRBV5-1 and TRBJ1-2; 11 nucleotides match TRBD1. The CDR3 runs to 15 residues. CDR1 is SGHRS and CDR2 is YFSETQ in the germline V gene. V lost 0 bases and J lost 7; bases outside the gene matches: 5. CDR3 amino acids: CASSLDGTGGVGYTF. The DNA of the CDR3 is TGCGCCAGCAGCTTGGATGGGACAGGGGGGGTTGGCTACACCTTC.

V is TRBV7-8 and J is TRBJ1-3; possible D gene TRBD1, 5 bases. Germline assignment: CDR1 SGHVS and CDR2 FQNEAQ. This CDR3 contains 15 residues. V was shortened by 1 base and J by 0 bases, with 7 bases between the two germline ends. For the CDR3, the DNA is TGTGCCAGCAGCTTAGAACAGGTCTCTGGAAACACCATATATTTT. This translates into CASSLEQVSGNTIYF.

The rearrangement uses TRBV19 and TRBJ1-2; D gene unclear. The CDR3 extends over 13 amino acids. Germline loops: CDR1 LNHDA, CDR2 SQIVND (reference sequence). Deletions cut 6 bases from V and 8 bases from J, with 16 bases between. This CDR3 reads CASRNPGDPGYTF. CDR3 nucleotide sequence: TGTGCCAGTAGAAATCCCGGCGATCCCGGCTACACCTTC. The complete variable domain, with remaining parts taken from reference TRBV19 and TRBJ1-2, reads DGGITQSPKYLFRKEGQNVTLSCEQNLNHDAMYWYRQDPGQGLRLIYYSQIVNDFQKGDIAEGYSVSREKKESFPLTVTSAQKNPTAFYLCASRNPGDPGYTFGSGTRLTVV.

The rearrangement uses TRBV28 and TRBJ1-5; 8 nucleotides line up with TRBD1. CDR3 size: 13 residues. Germline assignment: CDR1 MDHEN and CDR2 SYDVKM. With 5 bases clipped from V and 8 bases from J, the junction kept 5 bases outside the gene matches. The CDR3 loop reads CASSLTGEKPQHF. CDR3 DNA sequence: TGTGCCAGCAGTCTGACAGGGGAGAAGCCCCAGCATTTT.

In DNA form, the CDR3 reads TGCGCCAGCAGCCCGGGGGCGTCGCACAATGAGCAGTTCTTC. This sequence encodes CASSPGASHNEQFF. The chain employs TRBV5-1 and TRBJ2-1, with D tentatively TRBD1 or TRBD2 (6 bases each). Per germline, CDR1 SGHRS and CDR2 YFSETQ. Trimming removed 4 bases at V and 5 bases at J, with 13 bases between. This CDR3 is built from 14 residues.

V usage is TRBV5-1 and J usage is TRBJ1-4, with no clear D. V lost 4 bases and J 0 bases, leaving 4 bases between the germline ends. CDR1 SGHRS and CDR2 YFSETQ come from the germline V gene. The CDR3 length is 13 residues. Here the CDR3 reads CASSHPTNEKLFF. CDR3 DNA sequence: TGCGCCAGCAGCCACCCAACTAATGAAAAACTGTTTTTT.

This rearrangement joins TRBV18 to TRBJ1-1; 9 nucleotides agree with TRBD1. The CDR3 is made up of 16 amino acids. Germline CDR1 and CDR2: KGHSH and LQKENI. V shed 2 bases and J 5 bases; nucleotides not matched to a gene: 9. CDR3 loop: CASSPSMDRGVTEAFF. In DNA, the CDR3 is TGTGCCAGCTCACCATCCATGGACAGGGGTGTTACTGAAGCTTTCTTT.

This chain connects TRBV2 to TRBJ2-5, with D possibly TRBD1 on 6 matching bases. CDR3 length equals 15 residues. Per the germline V gene, CDR1 is SNHLY and CDR2 is FYNNEI. V gave up 4 bases and J gave up 1 base, with 13 bases separating them. The CDR3 sequence: CASSGGHLSQETQYF. CDR3 DNA sequence: TGTGCCAGCAGTGGGGGACACTTAAGCCAAGAGACCCAGTACTTC.

The chain joins TRBV7-9 to TRBJ2-6; 8 nucleotides align to TRBD1. The germline gives CDR1 SEHNR, CDR2 FQNEAQ (reference sequence). Trimming took 5 bases from V and 2 from J; bases not matched to a gene: 5. This CDR3 has 16 residues. CDR3 in amino acids: CASSNYRGAGANVLTF. CDR3 DNA sequence: TGTGCCAGCAGCAACTACAGGGGGGCTGGGGCCAACGTCCTGACTTTC.

This chain joins TRBV6-6 and TRBJ1-2, with D possibly TRBD1 on 6 matching bases. The CDR3 spans 11 residues. Germline V gene data show CDR1 as MNHNY and CDR2 as SVGAGI (reference sequence). Trimming shortened V by 8 bases and J by 7 bases, and 11 bases separated the two germline ends. DNA of the CDR3: TGTGCCAGCTGGCAGGGGTTTGGCTACACCTTC. Encoded protein: CASWQGFGYTF.